Following are 5 T cell receptor beta chains from one sample sequenced in a study of blood T cell repertoires in COVID-19. The method was immunoSEQ multiplex PCR; TCRdb's version includes in-frame clones alone and lacks a portion of them. The sample has hundreds of thousands of clones, 85% to 90% seen once. Source material: peripheral blood. The source of these receptors is a woman in her 30s with acute or convalescent COVID-19.

The V call is TRBV7-3, the J call TRBJ2-2; tentative D call: TRBD1 (6 bases). This CDR3 spans 16 amino acids. Germline V CDR1 and CDR2: SGHTA, FQGTGA. The ends were cut back, 1 base at V and 1 base at J, with 10 bases in the middle. The CDR3 bases are TGTGCCAGCAGCTTAAACACAGGGAGGAACACCGGGGAGCTGTTTTTT. Its translation is CASSLNTGRNTGELFF.

The chain recombines TRBV10-3 with TRBJ2-5; 13 nucleotides agree with TRBD2. Trimming took 6 bases from V and 5 from J; bases not matched to a gene: 9. Germline CDR1 ENHRY, CDR2 SYGVKD. The CDR3 totals 16 residues. CDR3: CAISPAGLAGQETQYF. For the CDR3, the DNA is TGTGCCATCAGCCCCGCGGGACTAGCGGGGCAGGAGACCCAGTACTTC.

The chain uses TRBV12-5 and TRBJ2-5; 7 nucleotides match TRBD2. The CDR3 is made up of 19 amino acids. After removal of 0 bases from V and 5 bases from J, the junction contained 18 bases not matched to a gene. CDR1 is LGHNT, CDR2 FRNRAP, per germline. This CDR3 reads CASGLVRLGGQSHLETQYF. The CDR3 DNA reads TGTGCTAGTGGTTTGGTACGGTTGGGAGGGCAGTCTCATCTGGAGACCCAGTACTTC.

This sequence joins TRBV11-1 and TRBJ2-1; no clear D gene. CDR3 length: 16 residues. Germline V gene lookup returns CDR1 SGHAT and CDR2 FQDESV (reference sequence). Deletions cut 6 bases from V and 0 bases from J, with 15 bases between. The CDR3 DNA reads as TGTGCCAGCAGTCCTCACTCAACTCCCTCCTACAATGAGCAGTTCTTC. Translated, it gives CASSPHSTPSYNEQFF.

The chain combines TRBV4-1 with TRBJ2-1, with a weak D call TRBD1 (5 bases). Germline V CDR1 and CDR2: MGHRA, YSYEKL. Trimming took 4 bases from V and 8 from J, leaving 12 bases between them. The length of the CDR3 is 13 residues. The CDR3 sequence is CASSLPGRDEQFF. In DNA form, the CDR3 reads TGCGCCAGCAGCCTCCCGGGCAGGGATGAGCAGTTCTTC.